The clone carrying this T cell receptor (beta chain) was counted at least ten times. Diagnoses were made from clinical symptoms, serum measures (thyroxine and TRAb), thyroid ultrasound and orbital computed tomography. Authors of the study amplified TCR beta CDR3 regions from RNA transcripts. First-round RT-PCR with HTBI primers amplified the TCR CDR3 region. MiXCR, applied by TCRdb to the multiplex PCR reads, yields one record per CDR3 protein. The sample shows fewer than 550,000 distinct CDR3 sequences, around 22% of them seen only once. These data are taken from a study of T cells in Graves' hyperthyroidism and ophthalmopathy. This clonotype was obtained from a young woman with Graves' ophthalmopathy. Sequencing input: blood.

The CDR3 loop is CASSARVPDGANYGYTF. For the CDR3, the DNA is TGTGCCAGCAGCGCCCGAGTTCCCGACGGGGCTAACTATGGCTACACCTTC. The rearrangement links TRBV9 to TRBJ1-2; D unresolved. With 3 bases removed from V and 0 bases from J, the gap between germline ends came to 18 bases. The CDR3 length is 17 residues. CDR1 is SGDLS, CDR2 YYNGEE, per germline.